A single sample is the source of the 11 T cell receptor beta chains below, sequenced in a study of glioma-infiltrating T cells. Using RNA template, CDR3s of TCR alpha and beta were amplified with iRepertoire arm-PCR. TCRdb redid the calling of the multiplex PCR reads with MiXCR, one entry per CDR3 protein. The repertoire holds over 120,000 distinct CDR3 sequences, with about two fifths as singletons. Sequencing was carried out using glioma tissue, nonneoplastic brain tissue, or PBMCs (not recorded which). Receptor source: a human donor with low-grade glioma or glioblastoma, undergoing nonglioma brain surgery, or in good health (not recorded which).

This rearrangement joins TRBV6-2 or TRBV6-3 to TRBJ1-2, with D possibly being TRBD1 (6 bases). V was trimmed by 8 bases and J by 1 base, leaving 14 bases between them. The CDR3 consists of 14 residues. Germline CDR1 is MNHEY and CDR2 is SVGEGT. The CDR3 region is CASQLTGLNYGYTF. The CDR3 nucleotides read TGTGCCAGCCAATTGACAGGACTTAACTATGGCTACACCTTC.

The chain has TRBV12-3 or TRBV12-4 and TRBJ2-1, with 9 bases matching TRBD2. The junction had 8 bases not matched to a gene; V was cut back by 3 bases and J by 8 bases. The CDR3 sequence is 15 residues long. CDR3 sequence reads: CASSFSSSGIHEQFF. The CDR3 bases are TGTGCCAGCAGTTTCAGCTCTAGCGGGATCCATGAGCAGTTCTTC.

In this sample, this clonotype turned up a few times. The rearrangement links TRBV6-1 to TRBJ2-3; D call uncertain. V was shortened by 3 bases and J by 0 bases, with 13 bases between the two germline ends. There are 16 residues in the CDR3. Germline loops: CDR1 MNHNS, CDR2 SASEGT. The CDR3 DNA follows: TGTGCCAGCAGTGACCTCCCTAGAGCTAGCACAGATACGCAGTATTTT. This codes for CASSDLPRASTDTQYF.

The V gene is TRBV29-1, the J gene TRBJ2-1; TRBD1 is a possible D gene (6 bases). This CDR3 has 12 residues. Germline-derived CDR1 and CDR2 are SQVTM and ANQGSEA. DNA of the CDR3: TGCAGTTCCGGGACAACCTACAATGAGCAGTTCTTC. Translation gives CSSGTTYNEQFF.

The chain combines TRBV6-1 with TRBJ1-1; the D is unclear. Germline V gene sequence: CDR1 MNHNS, CDR2 SASEGT. V was shortened by 3 bases and J by 0 bases, with 11 bases between the two germline ends. The CDR3 is made up of 15 amino acids. The DNA of the CDR3 is TGTGCCAGCAGTGAGCGGAGGACGGTGAACACTGAAGCTTTCTTT. Protein sequence: CASSERRTVNTEAFF.

The CDR3 is CAITPRQGTGELFF. For the CDR3, the DNA is TGTGCCATCACCCCGAGGCAGGGCACCGGGGAGCTGTTTTTT. The gene calls are TRBV6-1 and TRBJ2-2, with D possibly TRBD1 on 5 matching bases. Trimming shortened V by 10 bases and J by 4 bases, and 16 bases separated the two germline ends. This CDR3 region has 14 residues. Germline V lookup: CDR1 MNHNS, CDR2 SASEGT.

The chain recombines TRBV7-2 with TRBJ1-2, with D uncertain. The V gene lost 2 bases and the J gene lost 3 bases, with 10 bases spanning the gap. CDR3 length: 14 residues. Germline V gene data show CDR1 as SGHTA and CDR2 as FQGNSA. The DNA for the CDR3 is TGTGCCAGCAGCTTAAGGACCCTCGACTATGGCTACACCTTC. Protein product: CASSLRTLDYGYTF.

The gene calls are TRBV20-1 and TRBJ1-1; D is uncertain. Germline V lookup: CDR1 DFQATT, CDR2 SNEGSKA (reference sequence). The CDR3 sequence is 14 residues long. V lost 4 bases and J lost 1, with 13 bases in between. In DNA form, the CDR3 reads TGCAGTGCTACCCCCGCCACGGAGAACACTGAAGCTTTCTTT. It encodes CSATPATENTEAFF.

In its sample, this clonotype was seen once. V usage is TRBV20-1 and J usage is TRBJ2-7, with D perhaps matching TRBD2 (6 bases). CDR1 is DFQATT, CDR2 SNEGSKA, per germline (reference sequence). The CDR3 length is 13 residues. Trimming removed 7 bases from V and 6 bases from J, with 19 bases in between. CDR3 loop: CSVTSKSGGEQYF. The CDR3 DNA reads as TGCAGTGTAACCTCAAAATCCGGGGGCGAGCAGTACTTC.

Notes on this clonotype: One base away lies a much larger clone, so this may be a sequencing read error. The CDR3 does not end in the conserved phenylalanine or tryptophan, so this is likely a read error. V gene TRBV4-3 combines with J gene TRBJ1-5; D uncertain. This CDR3 contains 15 residues. From germline, CDR1 is LGHNA and CDR2 YSLEER. The ends were cut back, 0 bases at V and 1 base at J, with 7 bases in the middle. In DNA, the CDR3 is TGCGCCAGCAGCCAAGATCCCCGGAGCAATCAGCCCCAGCATCTT. Its protein is CASSQDPRSNQPQHL.

The chain employs TRBV7-9 and TRBJ1-1, with TRBD1 matching 7 bases. The CDR3 covers 14 residues. Trimming cost V 6 bases and J 6 bases; bases outside gene matches: 10. Germline CDR1 and CDR2: SEHNR and FQNEAQ (reference sequence). The CDR3 bases are TGTGCCAGCAGACGTACAGGGGTTGCCGCTGAAGCTTTCTTT. Translation: CASRRTGVAAEAFF.